The 6 T cell receptor beta chains below were found in one sample sequenced in a study of blood T cell repertoires in COVID-19. TCRdb keeps only in-frame clones here, not all; method: immunoSEQ multiplex PCR. This table has 410,000 or so clones, roughly 85% appearing once. Sequencing was carried out using peripheral blood. Receptors originate from a woman aged 25 to 45 with active or convalescent COVID-19.

The rearrangement uses TRBV28 and TRBJ1-4, with D maybe TRBD1 (6 bases). The germline V and J ends were trimmed by 8 bases and 7 bases, with 20 bases remaining between them. CDR3 size: 15 residues. CDR1 is MDHEN and CDR2 is SYDVKM in the germline V gene. The CDR3 DNA is TGTGCCAGCCGCGCGGGGGGGGGCAGCGGTGAAAAACTGTTTTTT. Translated, it gives CASRAGGGSGEKLFF.

This rearrangement joins TRBV9 to TRBJ1-5, with 9 bases lining up with TRBD1. Trimming cost V 4 bases and J 4 bases; bases outside gene matches: 6. Germline V gene sequence: CDR1 SGDLS, CDR2 YYNGEE. This CDR3 comprises 15 residues. The CDR3 DNA reads TGTGCCAGCAGCCTGGGACAGGGTTTGAATCAGCCCCAGCATTTT. Its protein product is CASSLGQGLNQPQHF.

The CDR3 DNA sequence: TGTGCCAGCAGCACTGACAGGTTCATGAACACTGAAGCTTTCTTT. Protein sequence: CASSTDRFMNTEAFF. The chain has TRBV7-8 and TRBJ1-1; D might be TRBD1 (6 bases). The CDR3 is made up of 15 amino acids. With 5 bases removed from V and 0 bases from J, the gap between germline ends came to 13 bases. Germline V lookup: CDR1 SGHVS, CDR2 FQNEAQ.

The V call is TRBV19, the J call TRBJ1-2; a weak D match, TRBD1 (5 bases). Trimming left V 6 bases short and J 8 bases short, with 13 bases between. Germline assignment: CDR1 LNHDA and CDR2 SQIVND (reference sequence). The CDR3 runs 12 residues. The CDR3 nucleotides read TGTGCCAGTAGCGGCGAAGGGGCGGGCTACACCTTC. Translating gives CASSGEGAGYTF.

The chain combines TRBV7-9 with TRBJ2-1; 10 positions agree with TRBD1. The V segment lost 5 bases and the J segment 2 bases; nucleotides outside the gene matches: 12. Germline CDR1 SEHNR, CDR2 FQNEAQ (reference sequence). This CDR3 comprises 18 residues. CDR3 residues: CASSLGTGATSPYNEQFF. As DNA, the CDR3 is TGTGCCAGCAGCCTAGGGACAGGGGCGACTAGCCCCTACAATGAGCAGTTCTTC.

The rearrangement links TRBV10-1 to TRBJ1-2; D remains unclear. Between the trimmed V and J ends, which lost 5 bases and 8 bases, there was a span of 15 bases. This CDR3 has 13 amino acids. Germline CDR1 WNHNN, CDR2 SYGVQD (reference sequence). In nucleotides, the CDR3 is TGCGCCAGCAGTCCGAAAGGGCGCGGGGGCTACACCTTC. This sequence encodes CASSPKGRGGYTF.